Below, 13 T cell receptor beta chains from the same sample are listed, as sequenced in a study of blood T cell repertoires in COVID-19. Measured with immunoSEQ multiplex PCR; TCRdb has only the in-frame clones, and not every one. This repertoire shows about 150,000 clones, over 65% found once; its top ten account for around a sixth. The sequenced material came from peripheral blood. These receptors were taken from a man between 50 and 59 years old with acute or convalescent COVID-19.

The chain links TRBV5-1 to TRBJ1-1; the match to TRBD1 covers 7 bases. This CDR3 has 13 amino acids. With 0 bases clipped from V and 6 bases from J, the junction kept 2 bases outside the gene matches. In germline, CDR1 is SGHRS, CDR2 YFSETQ. The CDR3 loop reads CASSLAGQAEAFF. In nucleotides, the CDR3 is TGCGCCAGCAGCTTGGCCGGACAGGCTGAAGCTTTCTTT.

The rearrangement uses TRBV4-1 and TRBJ1-1, with 7 bases that match TRBD1. Germline lookup yields CDR1 MGHRA and CDR2 YSYEKL. The CDR3 is made up of 14 amino acids. Losses at the gene ends were 2 bases for V and 5 bases for J; bases not matched to a gene: 5. The CDR3 is CASSQTGVGTEAFF. DNA for the CDR3: TGCGCCAGCAGCCAAACAGGGGTGGGAACTGAAGCTTTCTTT.

The chain employs TRBV3-1 (or the pseudogene TRBV3-2) and TRBJ2-3; 8 bases fit TRBD2. The germline V gene has CDR1 LGHDT and CDR2 YNNKEL (reference sequence). This CDR3 comprises 17 residues. Unmatched junction bases numbered 5, after V lost 0 bases and J lost 0 bases. Here the CDR3 reads CASSQDFGGGSTDTQYF. Here the CDR3 DNA reads TGTGCCAGCAGCCAAGATTTTGGCGGGGGGAGCACAGATACGCAGTATTTT.

The chain carries TRBV15 and TRBJ2-1, with 11 bases identical to TRBD2. CDR1 LNHNV and CDR2 YYDKDF come from the germline V gene (reference sequence). Trimming removed 5 bases from V and 0 bases from J; junction bases left unmatched: 12. The CDR3 is 19 amino acids. The CDR3 sequence: CATSEGRLAGRSSYNEQFF. The CDR3 DNA reads as TGTGCCACCAGCGAGGGGAGACTAGCGGGGAGATCCTCCTACAATGAGCAGTTCTTC.

The gene calls are TRBV5-1 and TRBJ2-1; 7 bases align to TRBD1. Germline V CDR1 and CDR2: SGHRS, YFSETQ. V gave up 6 bases and J gave up 0 bases; unmatched junction bases: 6. The CDR3 is 15 residues long. The CDR3 DNA reads as TGCGCCAGCAAAGACCGGACAGGCTCCTACAATGAGCAGTTCTTC. The encoded protein is CASKDRTGSYNEQFF.

In DNA form, the CDR3 reads TGTGCCAGCAGTGAAGCGGGGACAGGGAACCCCTACGAGCAGTACGTC. Residues: CASSEAGTGNPYEQYV. The rearrangement joins TRBV6-1 to TRBJ2-7; 9 bases line up with TRBD1. J was trimmed by 2 bases and V by 0 bases; bases with no gene match: 5. This CDR3 comprises 16 residues. Germline V gene sequence: CDR1 MNHNS, CDR2 SASEGT.

J is TRBJ2-2 and V is TRBV2, with TRBD2 as a possible D gene (6 bases). CDR1 and CDR2 from the germline V gene are SNHLY and FYNNEI. The V end lost 4 bases, the J end lost 6 bases, and 15 bases lay between the germline ends. This CDR3 comprises 15 residues. The CDR3 DNA follows: TGTGCCAGCAGTGTGGGGGGTTACGGATCCGGGGAGCTGTTTTTT. This translates into CASSVGGYGSGELFF.

Comment on this clone: One junction end disagrees with the germline gene, perhaps due to a read error. This chain connects TRBV5-1 to TRBJ2-5, with a weak D call TRBD2 (6 bases). The CDR3 is made up of 13 amino acids. Germline V gene lookup returns CDR1 SGHRS and CDR2 YFSETQ. The CDR3 is CASSWDSQGTQYF. CDR3 in DNA: TGCGCCAGCAGCTGGGACTCTCAAGGGACCCAGTACTTC.

The chain is built from TRBV18 and TRBJ2-3; tentatively, D is TRBD1 (6 bases). The CDR3 contains 15 residues. CDR1 is KGHSH and CDR2 is LQKENI in the germline V gene. V lost 2 bases, J lost 4 bases, and 13 bases lay in between. CDR3 in DNA: TGTGCCAGCTCACCAAACTGGCAGGGGTCAGATACGCAGTATTTT. Translated, it gives CASSPNWQGSDTQYF. Complete variable domain (other parts from reference TRBV18 and TRBJ2-3): NAGVMQNPRHLVRRRGQEARLRCSPMKGHSHVYWYRQLPEEGLKFMVYLQKENIIDESGMPKERFSAEFPKEGPSILRIQQVVRGDSAAYFCASSPNWQGSDTQYFGPGTRLTVL.

V and J are TRBV24-1 and TRBJ1-5, with D maybe TRBD1 (6 bases). Trimming left V 0 bases short and J 0 bases short, with 11 bases between. CDR1 is KGHDR, CDR2 SFDVKD, per germline. This CDR3 spans 17 amino acids. CDR3 in amino acids: CATSDLGDRYSNQPQHF. CDR3 in DNA: TGTGCCACCAGTGATTTGGGTGACAGGTATAGCAATCAGCCCCAGCATTTT.

The gene calls are TRBV5-6 and TRBJ2-1; 10 nucleotides align to TRBD2. Trimming removed 4 bases from V and 7 bases from J; junction bases left unmatched: 8. The CDR3 totals 15 residues. Germline-derived CDR1 and CDR2 are SGHDT and YYEEEE. CDR3 sequence: CASSRPSGGQNEQFF. In nucleotides, the CDR3 is TGTGCCAGCAGCCGTCCTAGCGGGGGCCAAAATGAGCAGTTCTTC.

V and J are TRBV5-1 and TRBJ1-2; D not resolved. Trimming took 5 bases from V and 6 from J, leaving 11 bases between them. Per germline, CDR1 SGHRS and CDR2 YFSETQ. CDR3 length: 12 residues. The CDR3 bases are TGCGCCAGCAGATTTGAGGCAGATGGCTACACCTTC. Protein sequence: CASRFEADGYTF.

This clone was picked up a small number of times. V and J are TRBV11-2 and TRBJ1-1; 7 nucleotides agree with TRBD1. Trimming at V came to 5 bases and at J to 0 bases, leaving 6 bases not matched to a gene. The CDR3 has 15 amino acids. Germline V gene lookup returns CDR1 SGHAT and CDR2 FQNNGV. The CDR3 reads CASSTPQGLNTEAFF. The CDR3 nucleotides read TGTGCCAGCAGCACACCACAGGGGCTGAACACTGAAGCTTTCTTT. Full variable domain (remainder filled in from reference TRBV11-2 and TRBJ1-1): EAGVAQSPRYKIIEKRQSVAFWCNPISGHATLYWYQQILGQGPKLLIQFQNNGVVDDSQLPKDRFSAERLKGVDSTLKIQPAKLEDSAVYLCASSTPQGLNTEAFFGQGTRLTVV.